The present TCR beta chain was sequenced within a study of blood T cell repertoires in COVID-19. In the study overall: Collection of acute and convalescent COVID-19 samples took place in the United States, Italy and Spain. PBMCs, B-cell-depleted T cells, or T cells provided the cDNA or gDNA that made up the material.

Original processing methods: Reference gene primer amplification in the assay estimated nucleated cell counts. Clones were read by immunoSEQ multiplex PCR, and TCRdb kept only the in-frame ones, dropping some. The V and J calls and clone size were taken over from that table, and D and trimming were inferred from the DNA. The sample lists 150,000 to 200,000 clones, over 85% occurring once. V lost 2 bases and J 3 bases, leaving 11 bases between the germline ends. CDR1 and CDR2 from the germline V gene are SGHTA and FQGTGA. The CDR3 covers 14 residues. One Seattle source followed patients from active infection through their disease course.

The material sequenced was peripheral blood. The source of this sequence is a woman aged 55-70 years with COVID-19, enrolled during active disease. The chain uses TRBV7-3 and TRBJ2-7, with unresolved D. The CDR3 DNA reads as TGTGCCAGCAGCTTATCTACTTACAGCTACGAGCAGTACTTC. It codes for CASSLSTYSYEQYF.